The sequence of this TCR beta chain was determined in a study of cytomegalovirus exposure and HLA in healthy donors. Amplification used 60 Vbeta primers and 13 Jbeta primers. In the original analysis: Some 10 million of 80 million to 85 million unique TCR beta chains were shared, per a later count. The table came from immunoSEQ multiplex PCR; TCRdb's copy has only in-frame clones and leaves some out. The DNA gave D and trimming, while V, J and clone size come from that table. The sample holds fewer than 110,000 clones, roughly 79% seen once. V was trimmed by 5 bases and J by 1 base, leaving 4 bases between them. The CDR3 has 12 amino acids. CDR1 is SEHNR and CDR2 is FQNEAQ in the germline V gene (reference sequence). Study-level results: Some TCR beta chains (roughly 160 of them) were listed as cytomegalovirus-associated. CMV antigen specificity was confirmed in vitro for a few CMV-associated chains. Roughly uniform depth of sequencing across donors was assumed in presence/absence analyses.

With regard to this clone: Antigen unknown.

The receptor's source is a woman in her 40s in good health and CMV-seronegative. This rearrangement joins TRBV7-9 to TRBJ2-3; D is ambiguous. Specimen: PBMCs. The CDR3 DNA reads TGTGCCAGCAGCCGGGGCACAGATACGCAGTATTTT. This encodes CASSRGTDTQYF.